Presented here are 20 T cell receptor beta chains from one specimen sequenced in a study of cytomegalovirus exposure and HLA in healthy donors. In the PCR, 60 Vbeta and 13 Jbeta primers were used. Profiled with immunoSEQ multiplex PCR; TCRdb holds only in-frame clones, not every one. The table lists some 89,000 clones, roughly 79% of them singletons. Sequencing was carried out using PBMCs. All receptors derive from a woman younger than 45 in good health and CMV-seronegative.

This chain connects TRBV25-1 to TRBJ2-1, with a tentative D call TRBD2 (5 bases). Germline V CDR1 and CDR2: MGHDK, SYGVNS. The CDR3 is 15 amino acids. V was shortened by 3 bases and J by 4 bases, with 13 bases between the two germline ends. The CDR3 DNA is TGTGCCAGCAGTGATCCCGGACTTGCTTACAATGAGCAGTTCTTC. It encodes CASSDPGLAYNEQFF.

The chain joins TRBV27 to TRBJ2-1; TRBD2 aligns across 8 bases. Germline-derived CDR1 and CDR2 are MNHEY and SMNVEV (reference sequence). With 8 bases clipped from V and 0 bases from J, the junction kept 12 bases outside the gene matches. The CDR3 is made up of 17 amino acids. The CDR3 bases are TGTGCCAGCGGGTTTCTCGGCGGGGGGAGCTCCTACAATGAGCAGTTCTTC. Its translation is CASGFLGGGSSYNEQFF.

The chain combines TRBV5-1 with TRBJ2-7; D possibly corresponds to TRBD1 (6 bases). CDR3 size: 13 residues. Trimming pared 2 bases from V and 4 bases from J, leaving 10 bases between. Germline V lookup: CDR1 SGHRS, CDR2 YFSETQ. This CDR3 reads CASSLTGTYEQYF. CDR3 bases: TGCGCCAGCAGCTTAACAGGGACGTACGAGCAGTACTTC. Using reference TRBV5-1 and TRBJ2-7 for the parts outside the CDR3, the full variable domain is KAGVTQTPRYLIKTRGQQVTLSCSPISGHRSVSWYQQTPGQGLQFLFEYFSETQRNKGNFPGRFSGRQFSNSRSEMNVSTLELGDSALYLCASSLTGTYEQYFGPGTRLTVT.

The chain is built from TRBV30 and TRBJ1-5, with a tentative D call TRBD1 (6 bases). The V end was cut by 4 bases, the J end by 2 bases, with 15 bases between. The CDR3 has 15 residues. From germline, CDR1 is GTSNPN and CDR2 SVGIG (reference sequence). The CDR3 DNA reads TGTGCCTGGACCTCAAGGGGGGGTGGCAATCAGCCCCAGCATTTT. Protein product: CAWTSRGGGNQPQHF. Filled out from reference TRBV30 and TRBJ1-5, the complete variable domain reads SQTIHQWPATLVQPVGSPLSLECTVEGTSNPNLYWYRQAAGRGLQLLFYSVGIGQISSEVPQNLSASRPQDRQFILSSKKLLLSDSGFYLCAWTSRGGGNQPQHFGDGTRLSIL.

The J gene is TRBJ2-1, the V gene TRBV7-2, with 16 bases that match TRBD2. With V trimmed by 2 bases and J by 7 bases, 8 bases remained unmatched. CDR3 size: 18 residues. In germline, CDR1 is SGHTA, CDR2 FQGNSA. The CDR3 region has the DNA TGTGCCAGCAGCTTACGCGGGACTAGCGGGAGGGTCGGTAATGAGCAGTTCTTC. Translated: CASSLRGTSGRVGNEQFF. Complete variable domain (other parts from reference TRBV7-2 and TRBJ2-1): GAGVSQSPSNKVTEKGKDVELRCDPISGHTALYWYRQSLGQGLEFLIYFQGNSAPDKSGLPSDRFSAERTGGSVSTLTIQRTQQEDSAVYLCASSLRGTSGRVGNEQFFGPGTRLTVL.

The J gene is TRBJ2-7, the V gene TRBV5-1, with 7 bases lining up with TRBD1. J gave up 0 bases and V 1 base, and 7 bases lay outside the gene matches. CDR1 is SGHRS and CDR2 is YFSETQ in the germline V gene. The CDR3 is 16 amino acids. CDR3 sequence: CASSLFLAGGSYEQYF. In DNA, the CDR3 is TGCGCCAGCAGCTTGTTTCTTGCAGGGGGCTCCTACGAGCAGTACTTC.

This clone came up once. The rearrangement links TRBV28 to TRBJ2-2; TRBD1 is a possible D gene (6 bases). The ends were cut back, 5 bases at V and 5 bases at J, with 9 bases in the middle. Per germline, CDR1 MDHEN and CDR2 SYDVKM. The CDR3 is made up of 13 amino acids. CDR3 sequence reads: CASSNRVTGELFF. CDR3 nucleotides: TGTGCCAGCAGTAACAGGGTTACCGGGGAGCTGTTTTTT.

V and J are TRBV29-1 and TRBJ1-4; no clear D gene. The V end was cut by 4 bases, the J end by 7 bases, with 13 bases between. The V gene's germline CDR1 is SQVTM and CDR2 ANQGSEA. CDR3 length equals 13 residues. The chain's CDR3 is CSVGWSLGEKLFF. In DNA, the CDR3 is TGCAGCGTTGGGTGGAGCTTGGGTGAAAAACTGTTTTTT.

This sequence joins TRBV5-5 and TRBJ2-5, with 7 bases lining up with TRBD1. V gave up 3 bases and J gave up 0 bases; unmatched junction bases: 2. CDR3 length: 14 amino acids. The germline gives CDR1 SGHKS, CDR2 YYEKEE (reference sequence). The CDR3 region is CASSSGTDQETQYF. The CDR3 DNA is TGTGCCAGCAGCTCAGGGACAGACCAAGAGACCCAGTACTTC.

The chain links TRBV5-1 to TRBJ1-3, with TRBD1 identical over 7 bases. The CDR3 length is 20 residues. V lost 0 bases to trimming and J lost 5 bases; unmatched junction nucleotides: 20. Germline values: CDR1 SGHRS, CDR2 YFSETQ. Here the CDR3 DNA reads TGCGCCAGCAGCTTGGCCAGGGGGTCCTCTCAGTCTCCCGGTCGAAACACCATATATTTT. Translating gives CASSLARGSSQSPGRNTIYF.

The genes are TRBV5-6 and TRBJ1-2; a weak D match, TRBD1 (5 bases). CDR3 length: 16 amino acids. Germline lookup yields CDR1 SGHDT and CDR2 YYEEEE. V lost 0 bases and J 5 bases, leaving 17 bases between the germline ends. In DNA form, the CDR3 reads TGTGCCAGCAGCTTGGCCCTCGCAGGGTTTGGGTATGGCTACACCTTC. Residues: CASSLALAGFGYGYTF.

This chain joins TRBV28 and TRBJ2-5; tentatively, D is TRBD1 (6 bases). The germline gives CDR1 MDHEN, CDR2 SYDVKM. Trimming took 3 bases from V and 2 from J, leaving 10 bases between them. The CDR3 extends over 14 amino acids. CDR3 loop: CASSFKGGQETQYF. DNA of the CDR3: TGTGCCAGCAGTTTTAAAGGGGGACAAGAGACCCAGTACTTC.

This chain joins TRBV6-1 and TRBJ2-7, with 8 positions matching TRBD2. With 5 bases clipped from V and 10 bases from J, the junction kept 13 bases outside the gene matches. The CDR3 has 14 amino acids. Germline values: CDR1 MNHNS, CDR2 SASEGT. The CDR3 DNA sequence: TGTGCCAGCAGTTTCACCCAAGCGGGAGACCCACAGTACTTC. Translation: CASSFTQAGDPQYF.

This chain links TRBV6-1 with TRBJ1-5, with D unresolved. This CDR3 is built from 15 residues. Deletions cut 1 base from V and 2 bases from J, with 9 bases between. Looked up from germline, CDR1 is MNHNS and CDR2 is SASEGT. The chain's CDR3 is CASSEVGGGNQPQHF. CDR3 in DNA: TGTGCCAGCAGTGAAGTGGGTGGAGGCAATCAGCCCCAGCATTTT.

The chain carries TRBV29-1 and TRBJ1-1, with a tentative D call TRBD1 (5 bases). Germline V gene lookup returns CDR1 SQVTM and CDR2 ANQGSEA. The CDR3 is made up of 12 amino acids. The germline V and J ends were trimmed by 3 bases and 3 bases, with 8 bases remaining between them. The CDR3 region is CSVDRQHTEAFF. CDR3 bases: TGCAGCGTTGATAGACAGCACACTGAAGCTTTCTTT.

V and J are TRBV15 and TRBJ1-2; possibly TRBD1 for D (6 bases). Trimming shortened V by 5 bases and J by 0 bases, and 13 bases separated the two germline ends. The CDR3 covers 15 residues. Germline V gene lookup returns CDR1 LNHNV and CDR2 YYDKDF (reference sequence). The CDR3 loop is CATSRGGNSNYGYTF. CDR3 nucleotides: TGTGCCACCAGCCGGGGGGGCAATTCTAACTATGGCTACACCTTC. The whole variable domain, filled in from reference TRBV15 and TRBJ1-2, reads DAMVIQNPRYQVTQFGKPVTLSCSQTLNHNVMYWYQQKSSQAPKLLFHYYDKDFNNEADTPDNFQSRRPNTSFCFLDIRSPGLGDTAMYLCATSRGGNSNYGYTFGSGTRLTVV.

The V gene is TRBV7-2, the J gene TRBJ2-3; the D is unclear. The CDR3 consists of 13 residues. The germline V and J ends were trimmed by 0 bases and 5 bases, with 6 bases remaining between them. CDR1 is SGHTA, CDR2 FQGNSA, per germline. CDR3 region: CASSLAHRDTQYF. As DNA, the CDR3 is TGTGCCAGCAGCTTAGCCCACAGAGATACGCAGTATTTT.

Notes on this clone: A junction end diverges from the germline sequence, so it may reflect a read error. The chain has TRBV7-9 and TRBJ2-5, with TRBD2 matching over 8 bases. The CDR3 spans 17 residues. The germline V gene encodes CDR1 SEHNR and CDR2 FQNEAQ (reference sequence). This CDR3 reads CSSSLARLAGRQETQYF. CDR3 nucleotide sequence: TGTTCCAGCAGCTTAGCGCGGTTAGCGGGACGGCAAGAGACCCAGTACTTC.

The gene calls are TRBV5-1 and TRBJ1-2; 8 positions match TRBD1. V lost 5 bases, J lost 4 bases, and 7 bases stayed unmatched. The CDR3 is made up of 14 amino acids. Per germline, CDR1 SGHRS and CDR2 YFSETQ. DNA of the CDR3: TGCGCCAGCAGTTCCGGACAGGGCGGCTATGGCTACACCTTC. This sequence encodes CASSSGQGGYGYTF.

The table lists this clone with a count of one. The chain carries TRBV7-9 and TRBJ2-1; D might be TRBD2 (5 bases). The ends were cut back, 0 bases at V and 8 bases at J, with 11 bases in the middle. The germline gives CDR1 SEHNR, CDR2 FQNEAQ (reference sequence). The CDR3 runs to 14 residues. The CDR3 loop is CASSLAGLGDEQFF. In DNA, the CDR3 is TGTGCCAGCAGCTTAGCGGGATTGGGAGATGAGCAGTTCTTC. The complete variable domain, with remaining parts taken from reference TRBV7-9 and TRBJ2-1, reads DTGVSQNPRHKITKRGQNVTFRCDPISEHNRLYWYRQTLGQGPEFLTYFQNEAQLEKSRLLSDRFSAERPKGSFSTLEIQRTEQGDSAMYLCASSLAGLGDEQFFGPGTRLTVL.